This TCR beta chain stems from a study of cytomegalovirus exposure and HLA in healthy donors. Study-wide points: A link between a missense DCLRE1C variant and TCR beta V- and J-gene trimming emerged from a later analysis.

The PCR made use of 60 Vbeta and 13 Jbeta primers. Here immunoSEQ multiplex PCR was the method, and the copy in TCRdb shows in-frame clones only, minus some. Of about 140,000 clones in the sample, 73% were seen once. As to this clone: As yet, its antigen is unknown.

CDR1 is MGHRA, CDR2 YSYEKL, per germline. CDR3 length: 15 residues. Trimming removed 1 base from V and 4 bases from J, with 11 bases in between. This sequence originates from a woman aged 40 to 50 in good health and CMV-seronegative. Sequences were obtained from PBMCs. V usage is TRBV4-1 and J usage is TRBJ1-5; D unresolved. This CDR3 is CASSQVGWMNQPQHF. CDR3 DNA: TGCGCCAGCAGCCAAGTGGGCTGGATGAATCAGCCCCAGCATTTT.